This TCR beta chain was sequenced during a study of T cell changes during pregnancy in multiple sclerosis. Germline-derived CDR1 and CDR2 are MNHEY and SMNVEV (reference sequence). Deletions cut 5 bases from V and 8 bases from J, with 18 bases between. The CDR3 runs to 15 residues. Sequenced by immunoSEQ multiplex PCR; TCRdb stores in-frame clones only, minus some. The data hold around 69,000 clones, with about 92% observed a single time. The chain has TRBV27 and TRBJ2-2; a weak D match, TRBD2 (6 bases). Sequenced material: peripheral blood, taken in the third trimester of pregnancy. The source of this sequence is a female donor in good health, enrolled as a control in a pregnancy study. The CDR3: CASSPYTGGPGELFF. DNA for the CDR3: TGTGCCAGCAGTCCTTACACCGGGGGACCGGGGGAGCTGTTTTTT.